These T cell receptor beta chains were read from a single sample in a study of beta chain features in type 1 diabetes. Assay: immunoSEQ multiplex PCR; the TCRdb copy retains only in-frame clones and omits some. Among some 15,000 clones, roughly two thirds were seen once, and the ten largest hold roughly 0.77%. Sequencing input: stem cell memory CD4+ T cells from blood. The origin of the receptors is a man aged 25 to 45 with type 1 diabetes. Each CDR3 is given with its conserved first and last residue. Fields, in order: D gene, clone size, V gene, J gene, CDR3 DNA, CDR3 protein. The D gene is left open where the match is weak. Only part of the rows carry a size: once, few, many, or a class if the clone is expanded.

NA	NA	TRBV9	TRBJ2-1	TGTGCCAGCAGCGCCCGTCTTGCGGAATACAATGAGCAGTTCTTC	CASSARLAEYNEQFF
TRBD1	NA	TRBV5-4	TRBJ1-1	TGTGCCAGCAGCTTAAGGACAGGGTTGAACACTGAAGCTTTCTTT	CASSLRTGLNTEAFF
NA	NA	TRBV4-1	TRBJ1-5	TGCGCCAGCAGCCAAAGTCCTGCGGGCAATCAGCCCCAGCATTTT	CASSQSPAGNQPQHF
NA	NA	TRBV6-6	TRBJ1-2	TGTGCCAGCCAGGGGTTTGAGAACTATGGCTACACCTTC	CASQGFENYGYTF
NA	once	TRBV9	TRBJ2-5	TGTGCCAGCAGCGTAGACGGGTGGAAAGAGACCCAGTACTTC	CASSVDGWKETQYF
NA	NA	TRBV4-3	TRBJ2-2	TGCGCCAGCAGCAAAATGTTCGGGGCCGGGGAGCTGTTTTTT	CASSKMFGAGELFF
NA	NA	TRBV28	TRBJ1-6	TGTGCCAGCAGTTGGCCCTATTCACCCCTCCACTTT	CASSWPYSPLHF
NA	NA	TRBV29-1	TRBJ1-1	TGCAGCGCTTCCCGAGGGAACACTGAAGCTTTCTTT	CSASRGNTEAFF
NA	NA	TRBV5-1	TRBJ2-5	TGCGCCAGCAGCTTAGCGGTTCAAGAGACCCAGTACTTC	CASSLAVQETQYF
NA	few	TRBV5-1	TRBJ2-1	TGCGCCAGCAGCTACTCATTTAGCGGAGCCTACAATGAGCAGTTCTTC	CASSYSFSGAYNEQFF
TRBD2	NA	TRBV28	TRBJ2-1	TGTGCCAGCGGGACTACCTACAATGAGCAGTTCTTC	CASGTTYNEQFF
NA	NA	TRBV6-5	TRBJ2-7	TGTGCCAGCAGTTACTTGGACTTGAGGGGGTACGAGCAGTACTTC	CASSYLDLRGYEQYF
TRBD1	NA	TRBV30	TRBJ1-3	TGTGCCTGGGTACTTCCGGGACAGACCTCTGGAAACACCATATATTTT	CAWVLPGQTSGNTIYF
TRBD1	NA	TRBV6-5	TRBJ1-3	TGTGCCAGCAGTCCAGGGGGTGACTCTGGAAACACCATATATTTT	CASSPGGDSGNTIYF
NA	NA	TRBV7-2	TRBJ1-1	TGTGCCAGCAGCTTAGCGCGGGGGGCTGAAGCTTTCTTT	CASSLARGAEAFF
TRBD1	NA	TRBV11-2	TRBJ2-7	TGTGCCAGCAGCTTAGATCCCCCTGGACAGGGCAACCCCTACGAGCAGTACTTC	CASSLDPPGQGNPYEQYF